The rows below give T cell receptor beta chains drawn from one sample of a study of T cell repertoires in cytomegalovirus infection. Their cognate antigens are unknown. TCRdb re-analysed the reads in MiXCR, keeping a single row per CDR3 protein. The sample includes just under 500,000 distinct CDR3 sequences, 30% to 35% of them seen just once. The sample in question was cultured PBMCs, obtained from culture after CMV antigen stimulation. These receptor sequences come from a human donor in good health (CMV status not recorded). Some clones in this sample may be carry-over from other donors' samples. CDR3s include the opening cysteine and the closing phenylalanine or tryptophan. D genes are given only for firm matches. Clone sizes are given selectively: once, few, many, or a class where the clone is expanded.

j_gene	v_gene	d_gene	len	abundance	CDR3nt	CDR3aa
TRBJ2-1	TRBV7-2	.	12	.	TGTGCCAGCAGCGCAAACTTGAATGAGCAGTTCTTC	CASSANLNEQFF
TRBJ2-5	TRBV11-2	.	15	few	TGTGCCAGCAGCCGCCCCGGGACCCACCAAGAGACCCAGTACTTC	CASSRPGTHQETQYF
TRBJ1-1	TRBV7-2	.	14	few	TGTGCCAGCAGCTTAGGAATGTCGGGCACTGAAGCTTTCTTT	CASSLGMSGTEAFF
TRBJ2-2	TRBV19	TRBD2	15	.	TGTGCCAGTATGGGACTATTGACGAACACCGGGGAGCTGTTTTTT	CASMGLLTNTGELFF
TRBJ1-5	TRBV4-1	.	13	.	TGCGCCAGCAGCTCCCCGGGGGGTCAGCCCCAGCATTTT	CASSSPGGQPQHF
TRBJ1-2	TRBV19	.	14	.	TGTGCCAGTAGTATAGAGGCAGGGGCCTATGGCTACACCTTC	CASSIEAGAYGYTF
TRBJ1-3	TRBV19	.	16	.	TGTGCCAGTAGTGGACCGGGACGGATCTCTGGAAACACCATATATTTT	CASSGPGRISGNTIYF
TRBJ1-1	TRBV12-3/TRBV12-4	TRBD1	15	once	TGTGCCAGCAGCCGGGGCGGGACAGCGATCACTGAAGCTTTCTTT	CASSRGGTAITEAFF
TRBJ2-3	TRBV7-2	TRBD2	14	.	TGTGCCAGCAGCGCCCGGACTAGTCGAGATACGCAGTATTTT	CASSARTSRDTQYF
TRBJ1-6	TRBV7-2	.	14	few	TGTGCCAGCAGCCCCGACAGAAACATTTCACCCCTCCACTTT	CASSPDRNISPLHF
TRBJ2-6	TRBV28	.	12	.	TGTGCCAGCCTGTCTGGGGCCAACGTCCTGACTTTC	CASLSGANVLTF
TRBJ2-3	TRBV7-9	TRBD2	16	few	TGTGCCAGCAGCGGGGGACTAGCGTATATCACAGATACGCAGTATTTT	CASSGGLAYITDTQYF
TRBJ2-2	TRBV24-1	.	19	.	TGTGCCACCAGTGATGAACTGAACTTAGGGAGGCCGAACACCGGGGAGCTGTTTTTT	CATSDELNLGRPNTGELFF
TRBJ2-7	TRBV6-2/TRBV6-3	TRBD2	16	few	TGTGCCAGCAGTCGCCCCCCGCTTAGCGGGGGTTACGAGCAGTACTTC	CASSRPPLSGGYEQYF
TRBJ2-3	TRBV19	.	14	.	TGTGCCAGTAGTAAAGATAGGGTTCAAGATACGCAGTATTTT	CASSKDRVQDTQYF
TRBJ1-1	TRBV12-3/TRBV12-4	.	14	.	TGTGCCAGCAGGGAAACAGGGAGCAGTACTGAAGCTTTCTTT	CASRETGSSTEAFF
TRBJ2-3	TRBV25-1	TRBD2	15	.	TGTGCCAGCAGCGGACTAGCGGGAAAGGCAGATACGCAGTATTTT	CASSGLAGKADTQYF
TRBJ1-2	TRBV24-1	.	14	.	TGTGCCACCAGTGATTCCCGGACAGTCTATGGCTACACCTTC	CATSDSRTVYGYTF
TRBJ1-5	TRBV7-8	TRBD1	17	few	TGTGCCAGCAGCCCGGCCGGGACAGGGGTATGGAATCAGCCCCAGCATTTT	CASSPAGTGVWNQPQHF
TRBJ1-1	TRBV6-1	.	14	few	TGTGCCAGCAGCCGGGGAAGGTCGGAAAAGAGGGTTTTCTTT	CASSRGRSEKRVFF
TRBJ1-5	TRBV6-6	TRBD1	13	few	TGTGCCAGCAAGAAAACAGGGGTAGATGCCCAGCATTTT	CASKKTGVDAQHF
TRBJ2-1	TRBV19	.	14	.	TGTGCCAGTAGGATCAGGGCCGGGGGAGTTGAGCAGTTCTTC	CASRIRAGGVEQFF
TRBJ2-3	TRBV6-2/TRBV6-3	.	12	few	TGTGCCAGCACTTCTAGCACAGATACGCAGTATTTT	CASTSSTDTQYF
TRBJ2-7	TRBV12-3/TRBV12-4	TRBD2	21	few	TGTGCCAGCCAATTGCGGGGCTTATGGCAGGGCCACAGCGGGGGCTCCTACGAGCAGTACTTC	CASQLRGLWQGHSGGSYEQYF
TRBJ1-5	TRBV12-3/TRBV12-4	.	13	.	TGTGCCAGCAGTTTGAACAGGGCACAGCCCCAGCATTTT	CASSLNRAQPQHF
TRBJ2-3	TRBV27	.	13	few	TGTGCCACCGAAGTGGGGACTCGGGGGAAGCAGTATTTT	CATEVGTRGKQYF
TRBJ1-5	TRBV12-3/TRBV12-4	.	15	.	TGTGCCAGCAGTTGGGACGGGATGGGCAATCAGCCCCAGCATTTT	CASSWDGMGNQPQHF
TRBJ2-5	TRBV7-2	.	13	.	TGTGCCAGCAGCTGGAGAGACAAAGAGACCCAGTACTTC	CASSWRDKETQYF
TRBJ1-1	TRBV2	.	13	once	TGTGCCAGCAGTGAAGCGCAATACACTGAAGCTTTCTTT	CASSEAQYTEAFF
TRBJ1-6	TRBV28	TRBD1	16	few	TGTGCCAGCAGTGCCGGACAGGGGGCCTATAATTCACCCCTCCACTTT	CASSAGQGAYNSPLHF
TRBJ1-5	TRBV6-1	.	12	.	TGTGCCAGCGACAAGGCGGATCAGCCCCAGCATTTT	CASDKADQPQHF
TRBJ1-5	TRBV7-8	.	13	many	TGTGCCAGCAGCTTAGATAGACGGCAGCCCCAGCATTTT	CASSLDRRQPQHF
TRBJ2-5	TRBV2	TRBD2	17	few	TGTGCCAGCAGTGCGAGAAGAATAGGCGGGAGCTTAGGGACCCAGTACTTC	CASSARRIGGSLGTQYF
TRBJ2-5	TRBV28	TRBD2	16	.	TGTGCCAGCCGCGCGGGAGGGCCGATGGGTAGGAAGACCCAGTACTTC	CASRAGGPMGRKTQYF
TRBJ1-2	TRBV12-3/TRBV12-4	.	15	.	TGTGCCAGCAGAGATGATTACAGGGTCGACTATGGCTACACCTTC	CASRDDYRVDYGYTF
TRBJ2-5	TRBV7-9	.	13	few	TGTGCCAGCAGCCCGACCGGCATAGAGACCCAGTACTTC	CASSPTGIETQYF
TRBJ2-1	TRBV7-2	TRBD2	15	.	TGTGCCAGCAGCTTAGGAGCGGGAGGGCACGGTGAGCAGTTCTTC	CASSLGAGGHGEQFF
TRBJ1-3	TRBV20-1	.	14	once	TGCAGTGCTGCCGACAGGAGACGTGGAAACACCATATATTTT	CSAADRRRGNTIYF
TRBJ2-5	TRBV27	.	15	.	TGTGCCAGCAGTCCGGACATTTCGTACCAAGAGACCCAGTACTTC	CASSPDISYQETQYF
TRBJ2-5	TRBV29-1	TRBD2	16	.	TGCAGCGTTGAAGTTACCGGGACTAGCGGTCAAGAGACCCAGTACTTC	CSVEVTGTSGQETQYF
TRBJ2-1	TRBV4-1	.	16	.	TGCGCCAGCAGCGGAGAGGCAGGGACGAAGTACAATGAGCAGTTCTTC	CASSGEAGTKYNEQFF
TRBJ2-5	TRBV7-9	.	14	.	TGTGCCAGCACCTTGGCCCCGCGTCGAGAGACCCAGTACTTC	CASTLAPRRETQYF
TRBJ2-7	TRBV7-2	.	14	many	TGTGCCAGCAGCTTAGACATTGGAGCCTACGAGCAGTACTTC	CASSLDIGAYEQYF
TRBJ2-7	TRBV11-2	.	14	.	TGTGCCAGCAGCTCAGAAGTTCTCCCTTACGAGCAGTACTTC	CASSSEVLPYEQYF
TRBJ2-1	TRBV7-3	TRBD2	16	many	TGTGCCAGCAGCTCATCTCTAGCGGGAGGGGACAATGAGCAGTTCTTC	CASSSSLAGGDNEQFF
TRBJ2-7	TRBV6-2/TRBV6-3	TRBD2	15	.	TGTGCCAGCAGTACCGGGACTAGCGGTACCTACGAGCAGTACTTC	CASSTGTSGTYEQYF
TRBJ2-2	TRBV27	TRBD2	15	.	TGTGCCAGCAGCCCGCCGGCGGGAGTTACCGGGGAGCTGTTTTTT	CASSPPAGVTGELFF
TRBJ2-7	TRBV7-2	TRBD2	12	many	TGTGCCAGCAGCCGGGGGGGGAACGAGCAGTACTTC	CASSRGGNEQYF
TRBJ1-2	TRBV18	.	15	.	TGTGCCAGCTCACAACAACAGACAGGCGAATATGGCTACACCTTC	CASSQQQTGEYGYTF
TRBJ2-1	TRBV6-2/TRBV6-3	.	12	few	TGTGCCAGCAGCCGCGGGGTGGGTGAGCAGTTCTTC	CASSRGVGEQFF
TRBJ1-3	TRBV7-2	TRBD1	13	.	TGTGCCAGCAGTCGAGACAGGGGTGACGCCATATATTTT	CASSRDRGDAIYF
TRBJ2-5	TRBV7-9	TRBD2	18	few	TGTGCCAGCAGCTTAGCGCCCAGCGGGAGGCCGCCCCAAGAGACCCAGTACTTC	CASSLAPSGRPPQETQYF
TRBJ2-7	TRBV7-9	.	12	.	TGTGCCAGCAGCTCCGACAGTCTCGAGCAGTACTTC	CASSSDSLEQYF
TRBJ1-5	TRBV7-8	.	16	many	TGTGCCAGCAGCTTAGGGCGGTGGGGTAGCAATCAGCCCCAGCATTTT	CASSLGRWGSNQPQHF
TRBJ2-7	TRBV28	.	12	few	TGTGCCAGCAAGGGGAACTTCTACGAGCAGTACTTC	CASKGNFYEQYF
TRBJ1-2	TRBV12-3/TRBV12-4	.	13	.	TGTGCCAGCAGGGGCAGGGCGGAGTATGGCTACACCTTC	CASRGRAEYGYTF
TRBJ2-7	TRBV7-2	.	14	many	TGTGCCAGCAGCCCCATGGGCAGGGACTACGAGCAGTACTTC	CASSPMGRDYEQYF
TRBJ2-1	TRBV2	.	16	.	TGTGCCAGCAGTGATAGGGTCCGAGGTCCAAAGAATGAGCAGTTCTTC	CASSDRVRGPKNEQFF